Each of the 17 T cell receptor beta chains below was sequenced from the same sample in a study of blood T cell repertoires in COVID-19. Clones were sequenced by immunoSEQ multiplex PCR, and TCRdb holds only the in-frame ones, with some missing. The table records roughly 200,000 clones, about 95% of them present only once. Material: peripheral blood. These receptor sequences come from a young man with COVID-19, enrolled during active disease.

This clone has only a few counts. V usage is TRBV27 and J usage is TRBJ2-3; 14 nucleotides match TRBD2. CDR3 size: 15 residues. Germline values: CDR1 MNHEY, CDR2 SMNVEV (reference sequence). V lost 6 bases to trimming and J lost 5 bases; unmatched junction nucleotides: 4. CDR3 protein: CASRGLAGVVDTQYF. CDR3 coding DNA: TGTGCCAGCAGGGGACTAGCGGGGGTGGTAGATACGCAGTATTTT.

CDR3 coding DNA: TGTGCCACCAGCAGAGGGGAAGGGGTAGATACGCAGTATTTT. Encoded protein: CATSRGEGVDTQYF. This chain connects TRBV15 to TRBJ2-3; D possibly corresponds to TRBD1 (5 bases). V was cut by 1 base and J by 5 bases, with 10 bases left in between. This CDR3 region has 14 residues. Germline loops: CDR1 LNHNV, CDR2 YYDKDF (reference sequence).

This sequence joins TRBV6-5 and TRBJ2-7, with 8 bases lining up with TRBD1. The CDR3 spans 12 residues. With 10 bases clipped from V and 2 bases from J, the junction kept 4 bases outside the gene matches. Germline values: CDR1 MNHEY, CDR2 SVGAGI. This CDR3 is CATRTGTYEQYF. The CDR3 bases are TGTGCCACCCGGACAGGGACCTACGAGCAGTACTTC.

This chain connects TRBV5-5 to TRBJ2-7, with a weak D call TRBD2 (6 bases). Trimming shortened V by 1 base and J by 3 bases, and 11 bases separated the two germline ends. CDR1 SGHKS and CDR2 YYEKEE come from the germline V gene (reference sequence). CDR3 length equals 14 residues. The CDR3 spells CASSLWQGLYEQYF. The CDR3 nucleotides are TGTGCCAGCAGCTTGTGGCAGGGACTCTACGAGCAGTACTTC.

The rearrangement uses TRBV3-1 (or the pseudogene TRBV3-2) and TRBJ2-2; 13 bases are a match to TRBD2. The V and J ends lost 0 bases and 5 bases, in that order; junction bases with no gene match: 6. Germline V gives CDR1 LGHDT, CDR2 YNNKEL (reference sequence). This CDR3 contains 18 residues. The CDR3 region is CASSQDRLAGGLTGELFF. The CDR3, as DNA: TGTGCCAGCAGCCAAGACAGACTAGCGGGGGGCCTGACCGGGGAGCTGTTTTTT.

The V gene is TRBV12-2, the J gene TRBJ2-5; no DNA check was done on the table's D call, TRBD1. TRBV12-2 is annotated as a pseudogene. The CDR3 consists of 16 residues. The chain's CDR3 is CASRLVSRGVLETQYF. The CDR3 DNA sequence: TGTGCAAGTCGCTTAGTATCCAGGGGGGTTTTAGAGACCCAGTACTTC.

The rearrangement joins TRBV10-3 to TRBJ1-1, with D maybe TRBD1 (5 bases). The V end was cut by 4 bases, the J end by 1 base, with 10 bases between. The V gene's germline CDR1 is ENHRY and CDR2 SYGVKD. The CDR3 consists of 14 residues. CDR3 sequence reads: CAISVTGGNTEAFF. The DNA for the CDR3 is TGTGCCATCAGTGTCACCGGGGGGAACACTGAAGCTTTCTTT.

V and J are TRBV6-2 or TRBV6-3 and TRBJ2-7, with TRBD2 matching 8 bases. Trimming cost V 1 base and J 3 bases; bases outside gene matches: 11. Germline V gives CDR1 MNHEY, CDR2 SVGEGT. This CDR3 has 17 amino acids. CDR3 region: CASSYYQPAGDLYEQYF. The CDR3 nucleotides read TGTGCCAGCAGTTACTACCAACCAGCGGGGGACCTCTACGAGCAGTACTTC.

This rearrangement joins TRBV4-1 to TRBJ2-3; D not certain. This CDR3 is built from 13 residues. Trimming removed 5 bases from V and 6 bases from J, with 12 bases in between. Germline loops: CDR1 MGHRA, CDR2 YSYEKL. The CDR3 sequence is CASSSLLADTQYF. CDR3 sequence (DNA): TGCGCCAGCAGCTCCTTACTTGCCGATACGCAGTATTTT.

This rearrangement joins TRBV7-3 to TRBJ2-3; D unresolved. The CDR3 covers 14 residues. V lost 5 bases to trimming and J lost 2 bases, with 11 bases between them. The germline gives CDR1 SGHTA, CDR2 FQGTGA. The DNA for the CDR3 is TGTGCCAGCAGCCATACAGACAACACAGATACGCAGTATTTT. It translates to CASSHTDNTDTQYF.

V usage is TRBV12-3 or TRBV12-4 and J usage is TRBJ1-6; maybe TRBD1 (5 bases). This CDR3 has 13 amino acids. Trimming took 7 bases from V and 10 from J, leaving 14 bases between them. For the CDR3, the DNA is TGTGCCAGCACCCCGGGACTTAGGTCACCCCTCCACTTT. It yields the protein CASTPGLRSPLHF.

V and J are TRBV6-2 or TRBV6-3 and TRBJ1-2, with 8 bases identical to TRBD1. The germline V gene has CDR1 MNHEY and CDR2 SVGEGT. V lost 4 bases to trimming and J lost 1 base; unmatched junction nucleotides: 2. This CDR3 has 14 residues. The CDR3 protein is CASSWTGSNYGYTF. In DNA, the CDR3 is TGTGCCAGCAGTTGGACAGGGAGTAACTATGGCTACACCTTC.

J is TRBJ1-1 and V is TRBV5-1, with D possibly matching TRBD1 (5 bases). There are 13 residues in the CDR3. Germline V lookup: CDR1 SGHRS, CDR2 YFSETQ. V lost 4 bases and J 0 bases, leaving 7 bases between the germline ends. CDR3 residues: CASSPQVNTEAFF. The CDR3, as DNA: TGCGCCAGCAGCCCACAGGTGAACACTGAAGCTTTCTTT. The complete variable domain, with remaining parts taken from reference TRBV5-1 and TRBJ1-1, reads KAGVTQTPRYLIKTRGQQVTLSCSPISGHRSVSWYQQTPGQGLQFLFEYFSETQRNKGNFPGRFSGRQFSNSRSEMNVSTLELGDSALYLCASSPQVNTEAFFGQGTRLTVV.

The chain combines TRBV5-1 with TRBJ1-6, with 7 bases matching TRBD1. Germline V gives CDR1 SGHRS, CDR2 YFSETQ. The CDR3 covers 15 residues. Unmatched junction bases numbered 5, after V lost 6 bases and J lost 2 bases. CDR3 DNA: TGCGCCAGCACTCCAGGGACAGCCTATAATTCACCCCTCCACTTT. Residues: CASTPGTAYNSPLHF. Supplemented by reference TRBV5-1 and TRBJ1-6, the full variable domain reads KAGVTQTPRYLIKTRGQQVTLSCSPISGHRSVSWYQQTPGQGLQFLFEYFSETQRNKGNFPGRFSGRQFSNSRSEMNVSTLELGDSALYLCASTPGTAYNSPLHFGNGTRLTVT.

The chain employs TRBV3-1 (or the pseudogene TRBV3-2) and TRBJ2-5; D is perhaps TRBD2 (7 bases). The germline CDR1 and CDR2 sequences are LGHDT and YNNKEL (reference sequence). The CDR3 loop spans 16 amino acids. V gave up 0 bases and J gave up 7 bases, with 18 bases separating them. In nucleotides, the CDR3 is TGTGCCAGCAGCCAAGATTTGGGGGGGGGCCCTGGGACCCAGTACTTC. Residues: CASSQDLGGGPGTQYF.

The CDR3 DNA is TGTGCCAGCAGTTCCCCAGGGCTATCTGGAAACACCATATATTTT. Its protein is CASSSPGLSGNTIYF. The V and J genes are TRBV6-5 and TRBJ1-3, with D possibly TRBD1 on 5 matching bases. CDR3 size: 15 residues. V was trimmed by 4 bases and J by 1 base, leaving 11 bases between them. Germline V gene data show CDR1 as MNHEY and CDR2 as SVGAGI.

There are a few counts of this clone. The chain uses TRBV10-2 and TRBJ2-2; possible D gene TRBD1, 6 bases. The V gene lost 7 bases and the J gene lost 4 bases, with 13 bases spanning the gap. This CDR3 is built from 14 residues. The germline gives CDR1 WSHSY, CDR2 SAAADI. The CDR3 nucleotides read TGCGCCAGCACCATCCGACAGGCCACCGGGGAGCTGTTTTTT. It is translated as CASTIRQATGELFF.